Listed here are 14 T cell receptor beta chains from one sample, sequenced in a study of cytomegalovirus exposure and HLA in healthy donors. Data came from immunoSEQ multiplex PCR; TCRdb stores just in-frame clones and leaves some out. Of about 79,000 clones listed, more than 85% were seen once; the top ten hold 3.5% to 4%. Source material: PBMCs. The receptors come from a woman aged 30 to 39 in good health and CMV-seronegative.

V and J are TRBV6-6 and TRBJ2-6; maybe TRBD1 (5 bases). V was shortened by 7 bases and J by 4 bases, with 14 bases between the two germline ends. The CDR3 contains 15 residues. CDR1 and CDR2 (germline): MNHNY, SVGAGI (reference sequence). DNA of the CDR3: TGTGCCAGCATTCCTAGACAGCCCGGGGCCAACGTCCTGACTTTC. This codes for CASIPRQPGANVLTF.

CDR3 DNA sequence: TGTGCCAGCAGCACACAGGCCCCCAAGGCAGGGGAGCTGTTTTTT. Translation gives CASSTQAPKAGELFF. V usage is TRBV7-9 and J usage is TRBJ2-2; the D gene is possibly TRBD1 (5 bases). The germline V gene has CDR1 SEHNR and CDR2 FQNEAQ (reference sequence). The CDR3 extends over 15 amino acids. Trimming took off 5 bases at V and 8 bases at J, with 18 bases between the two ends.

J is TRBJ1-1 and V is TRBV29-1; D unresolved. This CDR3 region has 12 residues. Germline values: CDR1 SQVTM, CDR2 ANQGSEA. Trimming shortened V by 8 bases and J by 3 bases, and 13 bases separated the two germline ends. This CDR3 reads CSTVARYTEAFF. CDR3 nucleotides: TGCAGCACGGTGGCTAGGTACACTGAAGCTTTCTTT.

V gene TRBV4-3 combines with J gene TRBJ1-6; the D is unclear. V was pared by 2 bases and J by 0 bases, with 8 bases between. This CDR3 is 16 amino acids long. Per the germline V gene, CDR1 is LGHNA and CDR2 is YSLEER. The CDR3: CASSQLLTSYNSPLHF. DNA for the CDR3: TGCGCCAGCAGCCAACTATTAACCTCCTATAATTCACCCCTCCACTTT.

V and J are TRBV5-6 and TRBJ2-2, with 10 bases identical to TRBD2. The V gene's germline CDR1 is SGHDT and CDR2 YYEEEE. The CDR3 spans 16 residues. V lost 3 bases and J lost 7; bases outside the gene matches: 9. CDR3 in DNA: TGTGCCAGCAGCTGGAGCGGGAGGGCCAGGAGCGGGGAGCTGTTTTTT. Its translation is CASSWSGRARSGELFF.

The J gene is TRBJ2-3, the V gene TRBV25-1, with 12 bases that match TRBD2. Trimming took 3 bases from V and 0 from J; bases not matched to a gene: 7. Germline loops: CDR1 MGHDK, CDR2 SYGVNS. CDR3 size: 18 residues. The chain's CDR3 is CASSERLAGGVSTDTQYF. Here the CDR3 DNA reads TGTGCCAGCAGTGAGCGTCTAGCGGGAGGGGTTAGCACAGATACGCAGTATTTT.

This chain joins TRBV27 and TRBJ1-1; no clear D. Trimming pared 0 bases from V and 6 bases from J, leaving 14 bases between. In germline, CDR1 is MNHEY, CDR2 SMNVEV (reference sequence). The CDR3 contains 15 residues. The CDR3 sequence is CASSLSPAAPAEAFF. DNA for the CDR3: TGTGCCAGCAGTTTATCGCCCGCGGCCCCCGCTGAAGCTTTCTTT.

The sample holds a few counts of this clone. The rearrangement joins TRBV10-3 to TRBJ1-5; no definite D call. The CDR3 has 16 residues. From germline, CDR1 is ENHRY and CDR2 SYGVKD. V was shortened by 0 bases and J by 5 bases, with 14 bases between the two germline ends. The CDR3 loop is CAISESSFDWDQPQHF. CDR3 sequence (DNA): TGTGCCATCAGTGAGTCGAGTTTTGACTGGGATCAGCCCCAGCATTTT.

As regards this clone: This likely comes from a read error, as the CDR3 has no conserved phenylalanine or tryptophan at its end. The DNA is left out, because the CDR3 cannot be placed on it with certainty; the CDR3 is given as TCRdb lists it. V is TRBV6-5 and J is TRBJ1-2; the DNA was not compared with TRBD1, the D call given in the table. Germline CDR1 and CDR2: MNHEY and SVGAGI. The CDR3 length equals 11 residues, ends included. The CDR3: CASSNDRVTFV.

The chain employs TRBV5-1 and TRBJ1-5, with D unclear. Germline CDR1 and CDR2: SGHRS and YFSETQ. The CDR3 totals 13 residues. The germline V and J ends were trimmed by 4 bases and 5 bases, with 10 bases remaining between them. The CDR3 spells CASSTGYDQPQHF. In DNA, the CDR3 is TGCGCCAGCAGCACCGGTTACGATCAGCCCCAGCATTTT.

CDR3 DNA: TGTGCCTGGACCACCCTTACTAGACGCCCTTACGAGCAGTACTTC. It encodes CAWTTLTRRPYEQYF. V usage is TRBV30 and J usage is TRBJ2-7; the D gene is possibly TRBD2 (5 bases). The CDR3 loop spans 15 amino acids. The germline V gene encodes CDR1 GTSNPN and CDR2 SVGIG (reference sequence). Deletions cut 4 bases from V and 4 bases from J, with 20 bases between.

This rearrangement joins TRBV19 to TRBJ1-1; D possibly corresponds to TRBD1 (5 bases). This CDR3 has 15 residues. CDR1 is LNHDA and CDR2 is SQIVND in the germline V gene (reference sequence). The V gene lost 5 bases and the J gene lost 4 bases, with 17 bases spanning the gap. The CDR3 sequence is CASSAPGGVSTEAFF. The CDR3 region has the DNA TGTGCCAGTAGTGCCCCGGGGGGGGTCAGCACTGAAGCTTTCTTT.

The chain links TRBV7-8 to TRBJ2-7; 9 bases agree with TRBD1. The V gene end was trimmed by 4 bases and the J gene end by 5 bases; junction bases not matched to a gene: 6. The CDR3 is 14 residues long. Germline V gene sequence: CDR1 SGHVS, CDR2 FQNEAQ. The CDR3 sequence: CASSSPDRGDEQYF. CDR3 coding DNA: TGTGCCAGCAGCTCCCCGGACAGGGGAGACGAGCAGTACTTC.

In its sample, this clone ranks as medium-sized. J is TRBJ2-4 and V is TRBV25-1, with D possibly matching TRBD2 (6 bases). The CDR3 runs to 15 residues. Trimming took 6 bases from V and 7 from J, leaving 19 bases between them. Germline CDR1 is MGHDK and CDR2 is SYGVNS. The CDR3 DNA is TGTGCCAGCAGCTTTGGAGGCGGGACCCCCAACATTCAGTACTTC. The encoded protein is CASSFGGGTPNIQYF.